The rows below give T cell receptor beta chains drawn from one sample of a study of OX40 agonist ivuxolimab in advanced cancers. Method: immunoSEQ multiplex PCR; TCRdb's copy keeps in-frame clones and lacks some. The sample records 90,000 to 100,000 clones, 95% to 97% being singletons. The starting material was CD4+ or CD8+ T cells sorted from blood, obtained in a trial of the OX40 agonist ivuxolimab. The receptor set was obtained from an adult with an advanced solid tumor such as melanoma, head and neck, liver or kidney cancer. Both conserved end residues are part of each CDR3. D genes are given only for firm matches. Clone size, where shown, is once, few, many, or a class for clones that have expanded.

cdr3_nt cdr3_aa v_call clone_size j_call d_call
TGTGCCAGCAGCCGGGCCACCAATCAGCCCCAGCATTTT CASSRATNQPQHF TRBV27 . TRBJ1-5 .
TGTGCCAGCAGCGGCCGCCGAGGGGATGGCTACACCTTC CASSGRRGDGYTF TRBV9 few TRBJ1-2 .
TGTGCCAGCAGCGTCGGGCAGGCCCCTAACTATGGCTACACCTTC CASSVGQAPNYGYTF TRBV28 . TRBJ1-2 .
TGCGCCAGCAGCCCCGGGACAGGTCCGAACGAGCAGTACTTC CASSPGTGPNEQYF TRBV5-1 . TRBJ2-7 TRBD1
TGTGCCAGCAGCTTGGACCTTTTGGGGGAAGAGACCCAGTACTTC CASSLDLLGEETQYF TRBV7-2 . TRBJ2-5 .
TGTGCCTGGAGTGAAGGGGCCAGCAATCAGCCCCAGCATTTT CAWSEGASNQPQHF TRBV30 few TRBJ1-5 .
TGTGCCAGCAGCCCGGAGGACATCGATGAGCAGTTCTTC CASSPEDIDEQFF TRBV7-9 once TRBJ2-1 .
TGTGCCAGCGGGTTTTTGGAGACCCAGTACTTC CASGFLETQYF TRBV11-2 once TRBJ2-5 .
TGTGCCAGCAGCCAACGGGAGAGATCCTACGAGCAGTACTTC CASSQRERSYEQYF TRBV7-9 . TRBJ2-7 .
TGTGCCAGCAGCTTCGCCCCTTTTGGGACAGGGAGGACAGATACGCAGTATTTT CASSFAPFGTGRTDTQYF TRBV11-2 . TRBJ2-3 TRBD1
TGTGCCAGCAGCTTAGAGCCGGGCTACGAGCAGTACTTC CASSLEPGYEQYF TRBV7-9 . TRBJ2-7 .
TGTGCCAGCAGAGGGTCGGACAACTCCTACGAGCAGTACTTC CASRGSDNSYEQYF TRBV5-5 . TRBJ2-7 .
TGTGCCAGCGGACTAGTGACAGTTTTTGGTGGCTACACCTTC CASGLVTVFGGYTF TRBV6-5 . TRBJ1-2 .
TGTGCCACCAGCAGAGATCGACAGGTCCATGGCTACACCTTC CATSRDRQVHGYTF TRBV15 . TRBJ1-2 .
TGTGCCAGCAGTTACGCCAGGGGGTCTGAAGCTTTCTTT CASSYARGSEAFF TRBV6-5 . TRBJ1-1 TRBD1
TGTGCCAGCAGTCTGATCCAGGGGGGAGCAGATACGCAGTATTTT CASSLIQGGADTQYF TRBV6-6 . TRBJ2-3 .
TGTGCCACCCGCCAGCGGGAGGGAACAGATACGCAGTATTTT CATRQREGTDTQYF TRBV28 . TRBJ2-3 TRBD2
TGTGCCAGCAGCGTAGCCCATGACAGGGGATCACCCTACGAGCAGTACTTC CASSVAHDRGSPYEQYF TRBV9 . TRBJ2-7 TRBD1
TGTGCCAGCAGCTTAGATAACTATGGCTACACCTTC CASSLDNYGYTF TRBV7-2 . TRBJ1-2 .
TGTGCCAGCAGTTTATTGTCCCCAGGGGCGAATAATTCACCCCTCCACTTT CASSLLSPGANNSPLHF TRBV28 . TRBJ1-6 .
TGTGCCAGCAGTCATTATGGGGAGACCCAGTACTTC CASSHYGETQYF TRBV27 . TRBJ2-5 .
TGTGCCAGCAGCTTAGAGCATGGGCAGCCTTACGAGCAGTACTTC CASSLEHGQPYEQYF TRBV11-2 . TRBJ2-7 .
TGTGCCAGCAGTTTAGACGGGAGCAGCACAGATACGCAGTATTTT CASSLDGSSTDTQYF TRBV27 . TRBJ2-3 .
TGTGCCAGCAGCCAAGAGGAAGCGGGAGGGCCCTACGAGCAGTACTTC CASSQEEAGGPYEQYF TRBV4-2 few TRBJ2-7 TRBD2
TGTGCCAGCAGTTTTGGGACAGGCTATTATCAGCCCCAGCATTTT CASSFGTGYYQPQHF TRBV28 . TRBJ1-5 TRBD1
TGTGCCAGCAGCTCCTGGACAGGGAACTCCTACGAGCAGTACTTC CASSSWTGNSYEQYF TRBV13 . TRBJ2-7 TRBD1
TGTGCCAGCAGTCCAAACCGGGACTATGATGAGCAGTTCTTC CASSPNRDYDEQFF TRBV28 . TRBJ2-1 TRBD2
TGTGCCAGCAGCCCGGACGGTGGACAAGAGACCCAGTACTTC CASSPDGGQETQYF TRBV7-9 . TRBJ2-5 .
TGTGCCAGCAGTTATTATGGGGAAAATCAGCCCCAGCATTTT CASSYYGENQPQHF TRBV6-6 . TRBJ1-5 .
TGCGCCAGCAGCCAACCCCGGGGGGGCGGCCCTAATGAAAAACTGTTTTTT CASSQPRGGGPNEKLFF TRBV4-1 . TRBJ1-4 .
TGTGCCAGCAGCCACCCATCAGGGGGAGATGAGCAGTTCTTC CASSHPSGGDEQFF TRBV4-2 . TRBJ2-1 TRBD1
TGTGCCAGCACCCTTGACGTGGCCTGGACCACCATATATTTT CASTLDVAWTTIYF TRBV28 . TRBJ1-3 .
TGTGCCAGCAGTTTGGGGGACAGCTCCTACGAGCAGTACTTC CASSLGDSSYEQYF TRBV28 . TRBJ2-7 TRBD1
TGCGCCAGCAGCCAAGTCTGGCCACGACAGGGGGCATTGGGAAACACCATATATTTT CASSQVWPRQGALGNTIYF TRBV4-1 . TRBJ1-3 TRBD1
TGTGCCAGCAGTTACGGTTCGGACAGCTCTTACGAGCAGTACTTC CASSYGSDSSYEQYF TRBV6-6 . TRBJ2-7 .
TGTGCCAGCAGCGTAGCGGGGGGGAACACCGGGGAGCTGTTTTTT CASSVAGGNTGELFF TRBV9 . TRBJ2-2 TRBD2
TGTGCCAGCAAGGACGGAAGTTCTGAGACCCAGTACTTC CASKDGSSETQYF TRBV27 . TRBJ2-5 .
TGTGCCAGCAGTTTTCGGGACAGTTTGCAGGAGACCCAGTACTTC CASSFRDSLQETQYF TRBV10-3 . TRBJ2-5 TRBD1
TGTGCCAGCAGCCTAGGACACAACTATGGCTACACCTTC CASSLGHNYGYTF TRBV7-9 . TRBJ1-2 .
TGTGCCAGCAGCTTGGTATTCCCCGGGGGAGGCGAGCAGTACTTC CASSLVFPGGGEQYF TRBV5-5 . TRBJ2-7 .
TGTGCCAGCAGTGTCCAGGGTCCTCAGCCCCAGCATTTT CASSVQGPQPQHF TRBV6-5 . TRBJ1-5 .
TGCGCCAGCAGCTTGGGGAGCATGAACACTGAAGCTTTCTTT CASSLGSMNTEAFF TRBV5-1 . TRBJ1-1 .
TGTGCCAGCAGTTCCCAGGGGCAACTGTTTTTT CASSSQGQLFF TRBV28 . TRBJ1-4 .
TGTGCCAGCAGCTTAGGAACAGGGCCCTACGAGCAGTACTTC CASSLGTGPYEQYF TRBV5-6 . TRBJ2-7 .
TGTGCCGGCAGCCCACGATCGGCGGGCCCGTACCAAGAGACCCAGTACTTC CAGSPRSAGPYQETQYF TRBV9 . TRBJ2-5 .
TGTGCCAGCAAGACTAGCCTATACAATGAGCAGTTCTTC CASKTSLYNEQFF TRBV6-5 . TRBJ2-1 TRBD2
TGTGCCAGCAGGGTCATGAACACTGAAGCTTTCTTT CASRVMNTEAFF TRBV28 . TRBJ1-1 .
TGTGCAAGTCGCCCCGCCCGGCCCGGCGGTATTAATTCACCCCTCCACTTT CASRPARPGGINSPLHF TRBV12-2 . TRBJ1-6 .
TGTGCCAGCAGCCCCCGGGAGGAGGGTGACAATGAGCAGTTCTTC CASSPREEGDNEQFF TRBV7-9 . TRBJ2-1 TRBD2
TGTGCCAGTAGTCCCTCCGGTGGCTACGAGCAGTACTTC CASSPSGGYEQYF TRBV19 . TRBJ2-7 .
TGTGCCAGCAGCTACGGGAGTAGAAGCCTCGGCGAGCAGTACTTC CASSYGSRSLGEQYF TRBV5-6 . TRBJ2-7 .
TGTGCCAGCAGCTTATTTCCGGGGGACAATGAGCAGTTCTTC CASSLFPGDNEQFF TRBV7-6 once TRBJ2-1 .
TGTGCCTGGAATTTAGCAGGGAACACTGAAGCTTTCTTT CAWNLAGNTEAFF TRBV30 few TRBJ1-1 .
TGTGCCAGCAGCCCTCATAGCGAGCAGTACTTC CASSPHSEQYF TRBV28 . TRBJ2-7 .